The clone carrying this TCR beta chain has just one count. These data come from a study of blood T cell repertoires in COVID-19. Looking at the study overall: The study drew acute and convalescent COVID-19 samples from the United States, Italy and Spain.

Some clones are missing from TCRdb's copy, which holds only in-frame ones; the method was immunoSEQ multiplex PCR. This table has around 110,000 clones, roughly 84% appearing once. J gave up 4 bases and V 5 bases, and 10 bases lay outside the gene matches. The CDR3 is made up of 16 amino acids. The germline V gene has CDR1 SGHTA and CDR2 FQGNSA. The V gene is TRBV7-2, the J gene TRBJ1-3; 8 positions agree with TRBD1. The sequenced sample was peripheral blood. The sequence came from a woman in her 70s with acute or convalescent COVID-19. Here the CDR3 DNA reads TGTGCCAGCAGCGCATCCGGACAGGGATTCGGAAACACCATATATTTT. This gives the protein CASSASGQGFGNTIYF. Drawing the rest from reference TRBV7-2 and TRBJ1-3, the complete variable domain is GAGVSQSPSNKVTEKGKDVELRCDPISGHTALYWYRQSLGQGLEFLIYFQGNSAPDKSGLPSDRFSAERTGGSVSTLTIQRTQQEDSAVYLCASSASGQGFGNTIYFGEGSWLTVV.